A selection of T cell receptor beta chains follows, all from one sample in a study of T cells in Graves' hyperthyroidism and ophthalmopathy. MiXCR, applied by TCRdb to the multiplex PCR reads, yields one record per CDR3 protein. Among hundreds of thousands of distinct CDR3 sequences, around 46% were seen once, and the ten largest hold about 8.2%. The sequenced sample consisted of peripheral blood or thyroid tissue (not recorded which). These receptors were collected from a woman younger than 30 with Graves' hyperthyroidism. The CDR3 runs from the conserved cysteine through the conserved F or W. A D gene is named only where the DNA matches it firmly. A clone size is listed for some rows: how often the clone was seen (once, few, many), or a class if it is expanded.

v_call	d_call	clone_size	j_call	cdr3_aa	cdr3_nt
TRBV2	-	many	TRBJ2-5	CASTQGTQGTQYF	TGTGCCAGCACCCAGGGGACCCAAGGGACCCAGTACTTC
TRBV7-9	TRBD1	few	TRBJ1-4	CASSSGTGGATNEKLFF	TGTGCCAGCAGCTCCGGGACAGGGGGAGCAACTAATGAAAAACTGTTTTTT
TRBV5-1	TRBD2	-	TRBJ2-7	CATVAGRYPYEQYF	TGCGCCACTGTAGCGGGACGATACCCCTACGAGCAGTACTTC
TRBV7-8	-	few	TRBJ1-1	CASSLTVPTEAFF	TGTGCCAGCAGCTTGACAGTTCCCACTGAAGCTTTCTTT
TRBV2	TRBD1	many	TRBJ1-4	CASSLGTAEKLFF	TGTGCCAGCAGCCTCGGGACAGCTGAAAAACTGTTTTTT
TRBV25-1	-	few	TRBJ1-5	CASSLFAIGNQPQHF	TGTGCCAGCAGTTTATTCGCAATAGGGAATCAGCCCCAGCATTTT
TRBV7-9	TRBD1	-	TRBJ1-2	CASSLGTGQYYGYTF	TGTGCCAGCAGCTTAGGGACAGGGCAGTACTATGGCTACACCTTC
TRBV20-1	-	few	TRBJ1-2	CSARDPQGYGYTF	TGCAGTGCTAGAGATCCACAGGGCTATGGCTACACCTTC
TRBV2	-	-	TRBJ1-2	CASSEAVSGANYGYTF	TGTGCCAGCAGTGAAGCGGTCTCAGGAGCAAACTATGGCTACACCTTC
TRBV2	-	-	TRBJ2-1	CASNGGSYNEQFF	TGTGCCAGCAATGGGGGGTCCTACAATGAGCAGTTCTTC
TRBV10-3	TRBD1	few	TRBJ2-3	CAISEMGQGGDTQYF	TGTGCCATCAGTGAGATGGGACAGGGGGGAGATACGCAGTATTTT
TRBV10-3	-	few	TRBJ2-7	CAISTAPNSREQYF	TGTGCCATCAGTACCGCTCCTAACTCCCGGGAGCAGTACTTC
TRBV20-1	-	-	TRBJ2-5	CSARDYDAETQYF	TGCAGTGCTAGAGATTATGACGCAGAGACCCAGTACTTC
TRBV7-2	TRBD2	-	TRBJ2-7	CASVSSGSSYEQYF	TGTGCCAGCGTCTCTAGCGGGAGTTCCTACGAGCAGTACTTC
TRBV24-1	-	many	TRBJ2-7	CATSDFYEQYF	TGTGCCACCAGTGATTTCTACGAGCAGTACTTC
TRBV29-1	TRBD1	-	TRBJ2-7	CSVDQGTGGHYEQYF	TGCAGCGTTGACCAGGGGACAGGGGGGCACTACGAGCAGTACTTC
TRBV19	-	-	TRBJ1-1	CASSMSPQGRALPEAFF	TGTGCCAGTAGTATGTCGCCCCAGGGTAGGGCCCTTCCTGAAGCTTTCTTT
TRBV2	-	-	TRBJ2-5	CASSQGKGQETQYF	TGTGCCAGCAGCCAAGGAAAGGGGCAAGAGACCCAGTACTTC
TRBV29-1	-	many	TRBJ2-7	CSVVVVSYEQYF	TGCAGCGTTGTCGTGGTTTCCTACGAGCAGTACTTC
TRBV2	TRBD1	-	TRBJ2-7	CTSRGGTGQGAYEQYF	TGTACCAGCCGAGGAGGGACGGGACAGGGGGCCTACGAGCAGTACTTC
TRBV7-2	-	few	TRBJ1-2	CASSDEYYGYTF	TGTGCCAGCAGTGATGAATACTATGGCTACACCTTC
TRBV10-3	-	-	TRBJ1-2	CASSQRGADGYTF	TGTGCCAGCAGCCAACGGGGGGCAGATGGCTACACCTTC
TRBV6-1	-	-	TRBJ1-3	CASRPGLSSGNTIYF	TGTGCCAGCAGGCCTGGATTGAGCTCTGGAAACACCATATATTTT
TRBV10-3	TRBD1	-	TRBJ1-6	CAIAAGTGVNSPLHF	TGTGCCATCGCGGCCGGGACAGGGGTTAATTCACCCCTCCACTTT
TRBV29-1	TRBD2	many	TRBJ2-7	CSVAALAGGLGEQYF	TGCAGCGTCGCGGCGCTAGCGGGAGGTCTGGGCGAGCAGTACTTC
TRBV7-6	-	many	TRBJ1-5	CASSLDGRSNQPQHF	TGTGCCAGCAGCTTAGACGGTCGGAGCAATCAGCCCCAGCATTTT
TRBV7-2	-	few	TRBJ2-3	CASSRTFTDTQYF	TGTGCCAGCAGCCGGACCTTCACAGATACGCAGTATTTT
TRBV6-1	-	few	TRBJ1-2	CASSGGDPRRGYTF	TGTGCCAGCAGTGGGGGGGACCCCCGGAGGGGCTACACCTTC